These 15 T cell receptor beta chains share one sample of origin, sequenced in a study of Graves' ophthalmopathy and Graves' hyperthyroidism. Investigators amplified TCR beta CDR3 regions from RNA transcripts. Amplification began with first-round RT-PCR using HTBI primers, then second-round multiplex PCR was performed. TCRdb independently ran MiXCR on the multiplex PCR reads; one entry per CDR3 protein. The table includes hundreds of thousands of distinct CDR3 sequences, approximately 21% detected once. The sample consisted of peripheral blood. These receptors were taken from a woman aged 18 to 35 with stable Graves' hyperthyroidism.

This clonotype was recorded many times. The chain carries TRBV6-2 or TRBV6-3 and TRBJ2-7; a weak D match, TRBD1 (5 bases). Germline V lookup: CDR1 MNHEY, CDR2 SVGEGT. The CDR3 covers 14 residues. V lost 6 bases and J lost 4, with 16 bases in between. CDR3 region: CASRDPGSSYEQYF. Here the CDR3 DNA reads TGTGCCAGCAGAGACCCAGGGTCTTCGTACGAGCAGTACTTC.

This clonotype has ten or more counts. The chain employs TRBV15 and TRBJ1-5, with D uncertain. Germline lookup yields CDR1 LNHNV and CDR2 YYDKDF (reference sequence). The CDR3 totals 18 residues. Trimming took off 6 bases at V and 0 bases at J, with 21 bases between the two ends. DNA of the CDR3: TGTGCCACCAGTCTGAGGGCTTTGGTAGATAATAGCAATCAGCCCCAGCATTTT. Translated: CATSLRALVDNSNQPQHF.

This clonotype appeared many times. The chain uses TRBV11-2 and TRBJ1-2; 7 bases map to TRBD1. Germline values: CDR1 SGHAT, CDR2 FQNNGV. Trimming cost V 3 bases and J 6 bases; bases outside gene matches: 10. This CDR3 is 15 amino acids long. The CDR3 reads CASSFKNRGRDGYTF. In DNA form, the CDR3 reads TGTGCCAGCAGCTTCAAGAATAGGGGGCGCGATGGCTACACCTTC.

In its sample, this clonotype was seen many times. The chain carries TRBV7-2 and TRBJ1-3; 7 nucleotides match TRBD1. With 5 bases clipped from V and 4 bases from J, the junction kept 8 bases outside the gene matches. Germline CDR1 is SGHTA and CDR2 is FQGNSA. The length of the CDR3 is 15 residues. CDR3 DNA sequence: TGTGCCAGCAGCCTTACAGGGGATATGGGAAACACCATATATTTT. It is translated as CASSLTGDMGNTIYF.

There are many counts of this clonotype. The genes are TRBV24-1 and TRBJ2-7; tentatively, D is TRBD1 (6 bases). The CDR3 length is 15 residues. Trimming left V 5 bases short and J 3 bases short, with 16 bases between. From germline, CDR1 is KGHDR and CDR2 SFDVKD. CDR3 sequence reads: CATSGTGQEGYEQYF. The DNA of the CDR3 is TGTGCCACCAGTGGTACAGGGCAAGAAGGCTACGAGCAGTACTTC.

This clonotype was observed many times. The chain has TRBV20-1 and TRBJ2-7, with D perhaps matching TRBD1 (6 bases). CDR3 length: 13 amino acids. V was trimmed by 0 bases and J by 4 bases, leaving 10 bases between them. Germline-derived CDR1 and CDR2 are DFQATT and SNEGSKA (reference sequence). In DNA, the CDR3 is TGCAGTGCTAGAGAGAGGACAGAATACGAGCAGTACTTC. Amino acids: CSARERTEYEQYF.

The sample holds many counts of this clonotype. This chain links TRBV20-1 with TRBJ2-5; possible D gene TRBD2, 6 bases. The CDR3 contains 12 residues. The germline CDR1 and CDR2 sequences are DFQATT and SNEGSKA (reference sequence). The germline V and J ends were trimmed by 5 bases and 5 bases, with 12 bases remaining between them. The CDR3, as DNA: TGCAGTGCTCAGACTAGTGTGGAGACCCAGTACTTC. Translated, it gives CSAQTSVETQYF.

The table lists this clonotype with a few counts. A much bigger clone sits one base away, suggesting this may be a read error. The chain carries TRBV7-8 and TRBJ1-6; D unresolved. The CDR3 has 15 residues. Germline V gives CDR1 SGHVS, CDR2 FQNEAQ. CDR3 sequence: CASSSERLLGSHLHF. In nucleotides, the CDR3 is TGTGCCAGCAGCAGTGAACGGCTCCTGGGTTCACACCTCCACTTT.

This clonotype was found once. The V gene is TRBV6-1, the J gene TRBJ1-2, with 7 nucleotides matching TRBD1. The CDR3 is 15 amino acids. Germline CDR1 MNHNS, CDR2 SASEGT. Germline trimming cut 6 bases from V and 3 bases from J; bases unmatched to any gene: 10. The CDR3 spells CASRLYRDRDYGYTF. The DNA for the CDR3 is TGTGCCAGCAGACTCTACCGGGACAGAGACTATGGCTACACCTTC.

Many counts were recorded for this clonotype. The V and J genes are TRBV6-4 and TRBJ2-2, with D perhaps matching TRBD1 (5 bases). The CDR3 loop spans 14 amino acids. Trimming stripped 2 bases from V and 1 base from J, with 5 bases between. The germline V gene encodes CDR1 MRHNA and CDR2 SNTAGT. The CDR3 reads CASSDGQNTGELFF. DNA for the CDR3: TGTGCCAGCAGTGACGGACAGAACACCGGGGAGCTGTTTTTT.

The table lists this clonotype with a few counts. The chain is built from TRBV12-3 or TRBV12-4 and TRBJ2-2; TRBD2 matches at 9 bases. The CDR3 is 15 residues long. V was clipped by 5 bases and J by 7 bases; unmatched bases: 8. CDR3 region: CASSMSGRRVGELFF. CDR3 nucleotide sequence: TGTGCCAGCAGTATGAGCGGGAGGCGTGTCGGGGAGCTGTTTTTT.

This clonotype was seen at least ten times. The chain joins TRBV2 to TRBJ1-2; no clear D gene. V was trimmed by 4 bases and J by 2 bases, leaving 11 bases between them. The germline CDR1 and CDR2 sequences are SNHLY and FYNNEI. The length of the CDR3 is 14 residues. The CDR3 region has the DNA TGTGCCAGCAGTGGCGGCAGAAAAAACTATGGCTACACCTTC. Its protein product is CASSGGRKNYGYTF.

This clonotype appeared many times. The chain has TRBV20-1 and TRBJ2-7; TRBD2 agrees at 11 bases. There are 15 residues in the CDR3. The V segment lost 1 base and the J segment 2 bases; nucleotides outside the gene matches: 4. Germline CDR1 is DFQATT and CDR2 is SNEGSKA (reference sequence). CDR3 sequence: CSARGTSGSAYEQYF. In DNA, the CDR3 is TGCAGTGCTAGAGGTACTAGCGGGAGTGCCTACGAGCAGTACTTC.

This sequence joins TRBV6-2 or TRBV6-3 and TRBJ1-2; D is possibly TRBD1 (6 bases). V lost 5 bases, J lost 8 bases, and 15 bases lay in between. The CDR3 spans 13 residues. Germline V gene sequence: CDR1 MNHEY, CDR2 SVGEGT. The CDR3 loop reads CASSRLGDNGYTF. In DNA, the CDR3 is TGTGCCAGCAGTAGATTGGGGGACAACGGCTACACCTTC.

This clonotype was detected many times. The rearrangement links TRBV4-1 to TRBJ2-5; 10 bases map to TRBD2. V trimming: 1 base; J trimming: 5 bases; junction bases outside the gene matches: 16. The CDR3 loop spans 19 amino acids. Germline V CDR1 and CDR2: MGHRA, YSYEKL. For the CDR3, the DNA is TGCGCCAGCAGCCAAGGGTCCCTAGCGGGAGTAATCTTCGGTGAGACCCAGTACTTC. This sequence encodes CASSQGSLAGVIFGETQYF.